These 5 T cell receptor beta chains originate from one sample sequenced in a study of molecular identifiers for immune sequencing clone quantification. TCRdb passed the PCR reads through MiXCR, listing each CDR3 protein once. The table has about 63,000 distinct CDR3 sequences, under 20% seen once. Material for sequencing was naive CD8+ T cells from blood, with Jurkat cell RNA spiked in. Subset denoted: FACS-sorted CD8+CD4-CCR7+CD45RA+ naive T cells. The source is a human donor in good health. Some libraries in this study had Jurkat cell RNA spiked in.

The chain recombines TRBV7-9 with TRBJ1-2; perhaps TRBD1 as D (6 bases). CDR1 is SEHNR and CDR2 is FQNEAQ in the germline V gene (reference sequence). V was clipped by 9 bases and J by 6 bases, with 8 bases between them. This CDR3 spans 10 amino acids. CDR3 protein: CASEGDGYTF. The CDR3 coding sequence is TGTGCCAGTGAGGGGGATGGCTACACCTTC.

This clonotype has a handful of counts. The rearrangement links TRBV12-3 or TRBV12-4 to TRBJ2-1, with D tentatively TRBD2 (6 bases). The CDR3 extends over 13 amino acids. V lost 8 bases to trimming and J lost 6 bases, with 14 bases between them. The CDR3 DNA follows: TGTGCCAGCTCACTCGGTAGCGGCAATGAGCAGTTCTTC. Its protein is CASSLGSGNEQFF.

The chain employs TRBV12-3 or TRBV12-4 and TRBJ2-1; possibly TRBD2 for D (7 bases). The length of the CDR3 is 16 residues. The ends were cut back, 0 bases at V and 7 bases at J, with 16 bases in the middle. The CDR3 reads CASSLASEGEGNEQFF. CDR3 coding DNA: TGTGCCAGCAGTTTAGCCTCGGAGGGGGAGGGGAATGAGCAGTTCTTC.

Only a few counts were recorded for this clonotype. The chain recombines TRBV6-2 or TRBV6-3 with TRBJ2-1; 12 bases are shared with TRBD2. The CDR3 is 16 residues long. Germline V gene data show CDR1 as MNHEY and CDR2 as SVGEGT. V lost 6 bases and J lost 7; bases outside the gene matches: 10. The CDR3 region has the DNA TGTGCCAGCAGATTTCTAGCGGGAGGGCCGGGAAATGAGCAGTTCTTC. As protein: CASRFLAGGPGNEQFF.

This clonotype was counted at least ten times. The CDR3 loop is CASSYSRSETQYF. For the CDR3, the DNA is TGTGCCAGCAGTTACTCTAGAAGTGAGACCCAGTACTTC. The V gene is TRBV6-2 or TRBV6-3, the J gene TRBJ2-5; D gene uncertain. This CDR3 region has 13 residues. The germline V gene has CDR1 MNHEY and CDR2 SVGEGT. V was clipped by 0 bases and J by 5 bases, with 7 bases between them.